These T cell receptor beta chains were read from a single sample in a study of cytomegalovirus exposure and HLA in healthy donors. Sequencing used immunoSEQ multiplex PCR; TCRdb keeps in-frame clones, though not all of them. The table lists 100,000 to 150,000 clones, approximately 80% of them singletons. The sequenced material came from PBMCs. The receptors were gathered from a man between 35 and 55 years old in good health and CMV-seronegative. Both conserved end residues are part of each CDR3. The D gene is left open where the match is weak. Clone sizes are given selectively: once, few, many, or a class where the clone is expanded.

>TRBV30|TRBD2|TRBJ2-1|15|NA
CAWSVPGLAGVEQFF
>TRBV30|NA|TRBJ1-2|14|NA
CASARGGIYYGYTF
>TRBV9|TRBD1|TRBJ2-7|15|NA
CASSVAWQGAYEQYF
>TRBV18|NA|TRBJ2-7|15|NA
CASSPQAGQSYEQYF
>TRBV28|NA|TRBJ2-7|14|NA
CASSTIGVGYEQYF
>TRBV7-2|TRBD1|TRBJ2-5|15|NA
CASSLNRGSRETQYF
>TRBV6-5|TRBD1|TRBJ1-1|13|few
CASSKTGEAIAFF
>TRBV5-1|NA|TRBJ2-1|13|few
CASSLAGVSEQFF
>TRBV30|NA|TRBJ2-7|13|once
CAGSGGNLYEQYF
>TRBV7-3|NA|TRBJ1-1|14|NA
CASSLEETNTEAFF
>TRBV2|NA|TRBJ2-5|16|NA
CASSVVPLLYQETQYF
>TRBV10-3|NA|TRBJ1-2|14|NA
CAISDERRGYGYTF
>TRBV6-4|NA|TRBJ2-2|13|NA
CASSPGNTGELFF
>TRBV14|TRBD2|TRBJ2-3|15|NA
CASSQEGTSRDTQYF
>TRBV18|NA|TRBJ2-5|14|NA
CASSPKRPEGTQYF
>TRBV4-1|TRBD1|TRBJ1-1|15|NA
CASSYQWAGGTEAFF
>TRBV18|TRBD2|TRBJ2-3|16|NA
CASSPPLAASTDTQYF
>TRBV30|NA|TRBJ1-5|12|NA
CAWTSGDQPQHF
>TRBV28|NA|TRBJ2-5|14|NA
CASSSPGGMETQYF
>TRBV5-1|TRBD2|TRBJ2-1|16|NA
CASSLLAGGLYNEQFF
>TRBV7-3|NA|TRBJ2-3|16|NA
CASSLGVGGSTDTQYF
>TRBV6-5|NA|TRBJ1-2|13|NA
CASSYKSNYGYTF
>TRBV15|TRBD2|TRBJ2-3|15|NA
CATSSSSGVTDTQYF
>TRBV9|TRBD1|TRBJ1-2|16|NA
CASSVEDRASSYGYTF
>TRBV9|NA|TRBJ1-3|15|NA
CASTRQGLSGNTIYF
>TRBV7-8|NA|TRBJ2-3|15|once
CASSSSSPRADTQYF
>TRBV7-2|NA|TRBJ1-1|13|few
CASAKEGGREAFF
>TRBV6-6|NA|TRBJ1-1|12|NA
CASRYKDREAFF
>TRBV19|TRBD2|TRBJ2-7|14|NA
CASSISSGGYEQYF
>TRBV15|NA|TRBJ1-2|16|few
CATSRAGQPNTDGYTF
>TRBV18|NA|TRBJ2-1|13|NA
CASSPRFYNEQFF
>TRBV25-1|NA|TRBJ1-2|15|NA
CASSESWPRRGGYTF
>TRBV29-1|NA|TRBJ1-1|13|NA
CSAKGQLNTEAFF
>TRBV7-9|TRBD1|TRBJ2-7|14|few
CASSLALGQAEQYF
>TRBV7-2|NA|TRBJ2-7|15|NA
CASSSRQSSSYEQYF
>TRBV7-9|NA|TRBJ1-4|13|NA
CASSLRAAEKLFF
>TRBV9|TRBD1|TRBJ1-6|14|few
CASSAGQGLSPLHF
>TRBV15|NA|TRBJ1-1|15|NA
CATSTHRRFTAEAFF
>TRBV4-3|TRBD1|TRBJ2-4|16|NA
CASSQDIGDRVHIQYF
>TRBV6-5|TRBD1|TRBJ2-7|15|few
CASRRDRAETYEQYF
>TRBV15|NA|TRBJ2-7|16|NA
CATTHEQPGQGYEQYF
>TRBV5-1|NA|TRBJ2-7|15|NA
CASSLRGGAADEQYF
>TRBV6-1|NA|TRBJ1-6|18|NA
CASSERRTAASYNSPLHF